This T cell receptor beta chain derives from a study of identical twins. General study results and limits: Researchers caution that invariant MAIT and iNKT cells could partly confound zero-insertion analyses. Weaker excess sharing between twins was seen in beta out-of-frame sequences. The more abundant beta clonotypes in cord blood had fewer insertions, and memory repertoires did not show this.

With respect to this clonotype: Antigen unknown.

The CDR3 is 16 amino acids. Trimming removed 4 bases from V and 3 bases from J, with 19 bases in between. CDR1 is MGHRA, CDR2 YSYEKL, per germline. TCRdb processed the 5' RACE reads anew with MiXCR; each CDR3 protein has one entry. The table lists about 460,000 distinct CDR3 sequences, 14% of them singletons. These same data were also listed under a study on yellow fever vaccine responses in identical twins. That source notes: Reportedly, twins' vaccine T cell responses looked partly convergent and partly personalized.

The rearrangement uses TRBV4-1 and TRBJ2-7; a possible D gene is TRBD1 (6 bases). Source material: CD4+ T cells sorted from blood. The TCR sequence derives from a woman younger than 35 in good health. The CDR3 coding sequence is TGCGCCAGCAGCCTATACCCCCAGGACAGCGGCTACGAGCAGTACTTC. Protein: CASSLYPQDSGYEQYF.